Listed here are 10 T cell receptor beta chains from one sample, sequenced in a study of CD8 T cells in Susac syndrome (dated 2019 in TCRdb). Library method: the immunoSEQ multiplex PCR assay. RNA was extracted with the RNeasy kit and about 0.5 to 1 ug was reverse transcribed using random hexamers. TCRdb reworked the public reads: Q25 trimming with fastp, MiXCR clone assembly, productive beta chains retained. Each entry merges the rows of one CDR3 protein and shows their most common DNA and genes. Counted in this sample were 120,000 or so distinct CDR3 sequences; around 94% of them appeared once. About 0.098% of the sample is in the top ten clones. Sequenced: CD4+ T cells from PBMCs. The receptors derive from a human donor in good health.

The chain is built from TRBV19 and TRBJ2-3; D is undetermined. Germline V lookup: CDR1 LNHDA, CDR2 SQIVND (reference sequence). CDR3 length equals 11 residues. The ends were cut back, 6 bases at V and 2 bases at J, with 3 bases in the middle. The CDR3 DNA reads as TGTGCCAGTAGGAACACAGATACGCAGTATTTT. It yields the protein CASRNTDTQYF.

This clonotype was seen more than once but under ten times. This chain joins TRBV5-1 and TRBJ1-6; weak D call: TRBD1 (6 bases). Germline values: CDR1 SGHRS, CDR2 YFSETQ. Trimming cost V 0 bases and J 7 bases, with 11 bases left between them. This CDR3 region has 15 residues. The CDR3 spells CASSLGQESNSPLHF. Written as DNA, the CDR3 is TGCGCCAGCAGCTTGGGACAGGAGTCAAATTCACCCCTCCACTTT.

The CDR3: CASSVRGVGGSEQFF. In nucleotides, the CDR3 is TGTGCCAGCAGCGTCCGAGGGGTGGGAGGAAGTGAGCAGTTCTTC. The V call is TRBV9, the J call TRBJ2-1, with D perhaps matching TRBD2 (6 bases). Germline CDR1 is SGDLS and CDR2 is YYNGEE. Trimming cost V 2 bases and J 9 bases, with 18 bases left between them. This CDR3 has 15 residues.

This clonotype is a singleton in its sample. The chain links TRBV6-1 to TRBJ1-1; D is undetermined. CDR3 length equals 15 residues. Germline V CDR1 and CDR2: MNHNS, SASEGT. Trimming stripped 1 base from V and 0 bases from J, with 9 bases between. Written as DNA, the CDR3 is TGTGCCAGCAGTGAAGGGTACAGTTTGAACACTGAAGCTTTCTTT. Amino acids: CASSEGYSLNTEAFF.

This clonotype was recorded once. V and J are TRBV7-2 and TRBJ2-2, with a possible D match to TRBD2 (5 bases). The V gene lost 7 bases and the J gene lost 4 bases, with 16 bases spanning the gap. Per germline, CDR1 SGHTA and CDR2 FQGNSA. The CDR3 spans 15 residues. CDR3 loop: CASNLGNLGTGELFF. DNA for the CDR3: TGTGCCAGCAACCTCGGGAACCTCGGCACCGGGGAGCTGTTTTTT. The entire variable domain, with the rest obtained from reference TRBV7-2 and TRBJ2-2, is as follows: GAGVSQSPSNKVTEKGKDVELRCDPISGHTALYWYRQSLGQGLEFLIYFQGNSAPDKSGLPSDRFSAERTGGSVSTLTIQRTQQEDSAVYLCASNLGNLGTGELFFGEGSRLTVL.

The gene calls are TRBV23-1 and TRBJ2-3; D is perhaps TRBD1 or TRBD2 (5 bases each). TRBV23-1 is an open reading frame, and its role is uncertain. The CDR3 contains 14 residues. V was trimmed by 0 bases and J by 4 bases, leaving 8 bases between them. As DNA, the CDR3 is TGCGCCAGCAGTCAATCCTGGGACCCAGATACGCAGTATTTT. It codes for CASSQSWDPDTQYF.

J is TRBJ2-5 and V is TRBV27; D perhaps matches TRBD2 (5 bases). Germline loops: CDR1 MNHEY, CDR2 SMNVEV (reference sequence). This CDR3 comprises 14 residues. The V and J ends lost 6 bases and 2 bases respectively, with 13 bases between them. In DNA form, the CDR3 reads TGTGCCAGCAGCCTCAGTGGCGGGCAAGAGACCCAGTACTTC. Its translation: CASSLSGGQETQYF.

V and J are TRBV18 and TRBJ2-2; 13 nucleotides match TRBD2. CDR3 length: 19 residues. Germline V CDR1 and CDR2: KGHSH, LQKENI. V trimming: 3 bases; J trimming: 0 bases; junction bases outside the gene matches: 7. CDR3 protein: CASSPTGLAGVTNTGELFF. The DNA of the CDR3 is TGTGCCAGCTCACCGACCGGACTAGCGGGAGTTACGAACACCGGGGAGCTGTTTTTT.

The V call is TRBV29-1, the J call TRBJ1-1, with D possibly matching TRBD1 (5 bases). Germline V gene lookup returns CDR1 SQVTM and CDR2 ANQGSEA. The CDR3 is made up of 13 amino acids. Trimming left V 2 bases short and J 0 bases short, with 7 bases between. The chain's CDR3 is CSVERQMNTEAFF. In DNA form, the CDR3 reads TGCAGCGTTGAAAGACAGATGAACACTGAAGCTTTCTTT.

This sequence joins TRBV12-3 or TRBV12-4 and TRBJ2-1; D could derive from TRBD1 or TRBD2 (5 bases each). V was clipped by 6 bases and J by 6 bases, with 18 bases between them. There are 15 residues in the CDR3. This CDR3 reads CASSGVRIGGNEQFF. CDR3 sequence (DNA): TGTGCCAGCAGCGGGGTAAGGATTGGGGGCAATGAGCAGTTCTTC.